The clone carrying this TCR beta chain has only a few counts. Germline CDR1 reads SGHDN; CDR2 reads FVKESK. This CDR3 is 13 amino acids long. Between the trimmed V and J ends, which lost 4 bases and 5 bases, there was a span of 8 bases. Donors likely had unrecorded immune exposures despite being nominally healthy when sampled. These data come from a study of cytomegalovirus exposure and HLA in healthy donors. This PCR relied on a set of 60 Vbeta primers and 13 Jbeta primers. Sequencing used immunoSEQ multiplex PCR; TCRdb keeps in-frame clones, though not all of them. The profile shows about 150,000 clones, 75% of them singletons.

The receptor comes from a man aged 30-40 years in good health and CMV-seronegative. V is TRBV14 and J is TRBJ2-2; D ambiguous. The source material was PBMCs. The CDR3 DNA reads as TGTGCCAGCAGCCGCCAGTTTACCGGGGAGCTGTTTTTT. It is translated as CASSRQFTGELFF. The whole variable domain, remainder taken from reference TRBV14 and TRBJ2-2, is EAGVTQFPSHSVIEKGQTVTLRCDPISGHDNLYWYRRVMGKEIKFLLHFVKESKQDESGMPNNRFLAERTGGTYSTLKVQPAELEDSGVYFCASSRQFTGELFFGEGSRLTVL.